Each of the 24 T cell receptor beta chains below was sequenced from the same sample in a study of cytotoxic CD8 clonotypes in ibrutinib-treated CLL. This table comes from immunoSEQ multiplex PCR, and its TCRdb copy is limited to in-frame clones, with some not included. The sample has about 200,000 clones, over 55% seen once; the top ten hold under 15%. Sequenced material: PBMCs, taken after 24 months of ibrutinib treatment. Every receptor here comes from a human donor with chronic lymphocytic leukemia.

The rearrangement links TRBV6-5 to TRBJ1-4, with D hard to call. The V and J ends lost 0 bases and 0 bases respectively, with 5 bases between them. The germline CDR1 and CDR2 sequences are MNHEY and SVGAGI. This CDR3 is built from 15 residues. The CDR3 DNA sequence: TGTGCCAGCAGTTACTCGAAAGCAACTAATGAAAAACTGTTTTTT. This translates into CASSYSKATNEKLFF.

The sample holds a few counts of this clone. This chain connects TRBV7-9 to TRBJ2-2; D unresolved. The CDR3 extends over 14 amino acids. CDR1 is SEHNR, CDR2 FQNEAQ, per germline (reference sequence). The V and J ends lost 1 base and 2 bases respectively, with 5 bases between them. CDR3 protein: CASSLGENTGELFF. CDR3 nucleotide sequence: TGTGCCAGCAGCTTAGGGGAAAACACCGGGGAGCTGTTTTTT.

This rearrangement joins TRBV7-2 to TRBJ2-4, with 11 positions matching TRBD2. V dropped 2 bases and J dropped 1; count of bases not matched to a gene: 4. CDR1 is SGHTA, CDR2 FQGNSA, per germline. The CDR3 length is 17 residues. The CDR3 region is CASSLLLAGVAKNIQYF. CDR3 coding DNA: TGTGCCAGCAGCTTACTACTAGCGGGAGTTGCCAAAAACATTCAGTACTTC.

For the CDR3, the DNA is TGCGCCAGCAGCTTGGGATTAGTCGGGGAGCTGTTTTTT. Its translation is CASSLGLVGELFF. The V gene is TRBV5-1, the J gene TRBJ2-2; D uncertain. Trimming removed 0 bases from V and 7 bases from J, with 7 bases in between. In germline, CDR1 is SGHRS, CDR2 YFSETQ. CDR3 length: 13 amino acids. Full variable domain (remainder filled in from reference TRBV5-1 and TRBJ2-2): KAGVTQTPRYLIKTRGQQVTLSCSPISGHRSVSWYQQTPGQGLQFLFEYFSETQRNKGNFPGRFSGRQFSNSRSEMNVSTLELGDSALYLCASSLGLVGELFFGEGSRLTVL.

The chain carries TRBV2 and TRBJ2-1; 9 bases are shared with TRBD2. This CDR3 has 14 residues. Germline-derived CDR1 and CDR2 are SNHLY and FYNNEI. V was pared by 2 bases and J by 10 bases, with 6 bases of the junction left unmatched. The CDR3, as DNA: TGTGCCAGCAGTGAATTCTTAGCGGGAGACGAGCAGTTCTTC. Translated: CASSEFLAGDEQFF.

In its sample, this clone was seen a few times. The V call is TRBV19, the J call TRBJ2-5, with 8 bases lining up with TRBD1. The CDR3 is made up of 14 amino acids. Trimming cost V 5 bases and J 9 bases; bases outside gene matches: 11. CDR1 is LNHDA, CDR2 SQIVND, per germline (reference sequence). CDR3 loop: CASSRAGQVRAQYF. The CDR3 nucleotides are TGTGCCAGTAGTCGGGCGGGACAGGTTAGGGCCCAGTACTTC.

This chain links TRBV6-5 with TRBJ1-5, with a possible D match to TRBD1 (5 bases). Germline lookup yields CDR1 MNHEY and CDR2 SVGAGI. The CDR3 contains 15 residues. Trimming left V 6 bases short and J 3 bases short, with 15 bases between. The CDR3 DNA is TGTGCCAGCAGATTGGGTCCAGGGTCCAATCAGCCCCAGCATTTT. Its translation is CASRLGPGSNQPQHF.

The chain links TRBV30 to TRBJ2-5; tentatively, D is TRBD1 (5 bases). Germline V gene lookup returns CDR1 GTSNPN and CDR2 SVGIG (reference sequence). The V gene lost 0 bases and the J gene lost 2 bases, with 10 bases spanning the gap. This CDR3 contains 14 residues. Here the CDR3 DNA reads TGTGCCTGGAGTGTGACAGCCAAGCAAGAGACCCAGTACTTC. It specifies CAWSVTAKQETQYF.

The chain couples TRBV2 to TRBJ2-3; 10 bases agree with TRBD1. In germline, CDR1 is SNHLY, CDR2 FYNNEI. The trim removed 4 bases at V and 3 bases at J, leaving 13 bases unmatched. The CDR3 runs to 18 residues. The CDR3 sequence: CASSGLLFRDRGTDTQYF. The CDR3 region has the DNA TGTGCCAGCAGTGGTTTGTTGTTCCGGGACAGGGGAACAGATACGCAGTATTTT.

V is TRBV2 and J is TRBJ2-7; D is perhaps TRBD2 (5 bases). This CDR3 has 15 residues. Germline lookup yields CDR1 SNHLY and CDR2 FYNNEI. V gave up 4 bases and J gave up 2 bases, with 15 bases separating them. CDR3 nucleotide sequence: TGTGCCAGCAGTGTCCTGTTCGGGAAGACCTACGAGCAGTACTTC. Translation: CASSVLFGKTYEQYF.

This chain connects TRBV9 to TRBJ2-3; perhaps TRBD2 as D (6 bases). Trimming pared 4 bases from V and 0 bases from J, leaving 21 bases between. The CDR3 spans 18 residues. Germline assignment: CDR1 SGDLS and CDR2 YYNGEE. CDR3 nucleotide sequence: TGTGCCAGCAGCCCCTCCCTGGCGGGACCAACTAGCACAGATACGCAGTATTTT. This codes for CASSPSLAGPTSTDTQYF.

This chain's CDR3 is CASSQVGTIAGNNEQFF. CDR3 DNA: TGCGCCAGCAGCCAAGTGGGGACAATAGCGGGTAACAATGAGCAGTTCTTC. V and J are TRBV4-3 and TRBJ2-1; D may be TRBD2 (7 bases). The CDR3 sequence is 17 residues long. CDR1 is LGHNA, CDR2 YSLEER, per germline. Trimming removed 1 base at V and 5 bases at J, with 18 bases between.

This clone was seen a handful of times. The sample has other DNA sequences that encode this CDR3 too. The chain joins TRBV18 to TRBJ2-5; no reliable D call. The CDR3 length is 14 residues. Trimming pared 2 bases from V and 4 bases from J, leaving 11 bases between. Germline-derived CDR1 and CDR2 are KGHSH and LQKENI. The CDR3 DNA reads as TGTGCCAGCTCACCATCCGGGTCCCGAGAGACCCAGTACTTC. It codes for CASSPSGSRETQYF.

The chain uses TRBV19 and TRBJ1-2, with 10 nucleotides matching TRBD1. CDR1 LNHDA and CDR2 SQIVND come from the germline V gene (reference sequence). The CDR3 runs to 13 residues. The V and J ends lost 9 bases and 3 bases, in that order; junction bases with no gene match: 4. The CDR3 loop reads CASGTGVYYGYTF. The CDR3 nucleotides are TGTGCCAGCGGGACAGGGGTCTACTATGGCTACACCTTC. The full variable domain, in which reference TRBV19 and TRBJ1-2 provide the parts outside the CDR3, is DGGITQSPKYLFRKEGQNVTLSCEQNLNHDAMYWYRQDPGQGLRLIYYSQIVNDFQKGDIAEGYSVSREKKESFPLTVTSAQKNPTAFYLCASGTGVYYGYTFGSGTRLTVV.

This rearrangement joins TRBV6-5 to TRBJ2-7; D uncertain. Deletions cut 5 bases from V and 2 bases from J, with 13 bases between. Germline V gene lookup returns CDR1 MNHEY and CDR2 SVGAGI. This CDR3 contains 14 residues. The DNA of the CDR3 is TGTGCCAGCAGTATACGGTCCAGGCCCTACGAGCAGTACTTC. Protein product: CASSIRSRPYEQYF.

The V gene is TRBV5-8, the J gene TRBJ1-4; D is unclear. The V gene's germline CDR1 is SGHTS and CDR2 YDEGEE. V lost 1 base, J lost 0 bases, and 7 bases lay in between. The CDR3 is 15 residues long. The DNA for the CDR3 is TGTGCCAGCAGCTTGATGCTATCAACTAATGAAAAACTGTTTTTT. Residues: CASSLMLSTNEKLFF.

The chain joins TRBV30 to TRBJ2-7; possibly TRBD1 or TRBD2 for D (5 bases each). V was shortened by 2 bases and J by 2 bases, with 19 bases between the two germline ends. The CDR3 sequence is 16 residues long. Per germline, CDR1 GTSNPN and CDR2 SVGIG (reference sequence). The CDR3 sequence: CAWSRKRAGSPYEQYF. CDR3 coding DNA: TGTGCCTGGAGTCGAAAACGCGCAGGGAGTCCCTACGAGCAGTACTTC.

This sequence joins TRBV7-6 and TRBJ2-1; D perhaps matches TRBD1 (6 bases). V lost 3 bases and J lost 12, with 24 bases in between. CDR1 and CDR2 (germline): SGHVS, FNYEAQ. The CDR3 is made up of 16 amino acids. The CDR3 sequence: CASSFSPGHLEGGQFF. The CDR3 coding sequence is TGTGCCAGCAGCTTTTCACCGGGACACCTCGAGGGTGGGCAGTTCTTC.

In this sample, this clone turned up a few times. The chain's CDR3 is CASSQRQGRDTEAFF. In nucleotides, the CDR3 is TGTGCCAGCAGCCAGCGGCAGGGGAGGGACACTGAAGCTTTCTTT. This chain connects TRBV4-2 to TRBJ1-1; tentatively, D is TRBD1 (6 bases). Looked up from germline, CDR1 is LGHNA and CDR2 is YNFKEQ. Deletions cut 3 bases from V and 3 bases from J, with 14 bases between. The CDR3 consists of 15 residues.

The gene calls are TRBV7-9 and TRBJ1-5; unclear D gene. V was shortened by 2 bases and J by 6 bases, with 20 bases between the two germline ends. Germline CDR1 SEHNR, CDR2 FQNEAQ (reference sequence). This CDR3 comprises 17 residues. CDR3 sequence: CASSLFPLEQRFQPQHF. Here the CDR3 DNA reads TGTGCCAGCAGCTTATTCCCCCTGGAGCAACGATTTCAGCCCCAGCATTTT.

The V gene is TRBV15, the J gene TRBJ2-3; no reliable D call. Trimming left V 0 bases short and J 2 bases short, with 9 bases between. The V gene's germline CDR1 is LNHNV and CDR2 YYDKDF (reference sequence). This CDR3 is 15 amino acids long. The CDR3 sequence is CATSRDLVDTDTQYF. As DNA, the CDR3 is TGTGCCACCAGCAGAGATTTGGTAGACACAGATACGCAGTATTTT.

This sequence joins TRBV6-5 and TRBJ2-7, with 10 bases lining up with TRBD2. The V gene end was trimmed by 4 bases and the J gene end by 1 base; junction bases not matched to a gene: 4. The CDR3 is 15 residues long. The germline V gene has CDR1 MNHEY and CDR2 SVGAGI. CDR3 amino acids: CASSSPSGRSYEQYF. The CDR3 bases are TGTGCCAGCAGTTCCCCTAGCGGGAGATCCTACGAGCAGTACTTC.

This clone appeared a few times. This rearrangement joins TRBV2 to TRBJ2-2, with D perhaps assigned TRBD1 or TRBD2 (5 bases each). Germline values: CDR1 SNHLY, CDR2 FYNNEI. CDR3 length: 14 residues. V shed 4 bases and J shed 0 bases, with 6 bases lying between them. The CDR3 DNA sequence: TGTGCCAGCAGTGGGGACCCGAACACCGGGGAGCTGTTTTTT. Protein sequence: CASSGDPNTGELFF.

The chain links TRBV14 to TRBJ1-1, with 8 bases matching TRBD1. The CDR3 consists of 14 residues. Germline loops: CDR1 SGHDN, CDR2 FVKESK. V trimming: 4 bases; J trimming: 0 bases; junction bases outside the gene matches: 1. The CDR3 region has the DNA TGTGCCAGCAGCCCAGGGGGCTTGAACACTGAAGCTTTCTTT. Residues: CASSPGGLNTEAFF.